The 10 T cell receptor beta chains in this list originate from one sample, sequenced in a study of blood T cell repertoires in COVID-19. Profiling relied on immunoSEQ multiplex PCR, and the TCRdb table lists in-frame clones only, not all of them. The sample lists 200,000 to 300,000 clones, 65% to 85% occurring once. The sample taken for sequencing was peripheral blood. All receptors come from a human donor in a cohort sampled during active COVID-19.

V is TRBV5-1 and J is TRBJ2-1; 10 bases agree with TRBD1. Trimming cost V 3 bases and J 9 bases; bases outside gene matches: 0. Germline-derived CDR1 and CDR2 are SGHRS and YFSETQ. The CDR3 length is 12 residues. CDR3 sequence reads: CASSWTGGEQFF. The CDR3 bases are TGCGCCAGCAGCTGGACAGGGGGTGAGCAGTTCTTC. Supplemented by reference TRBV5-1 and TRBJ2-1, the full variable domain reads KAGVTQTPRYLIKTRGQQVTLSCSPISGHRSVSWYQQTPGQGLQFLFEYFSETQRNKGNFPGRFSGRQFSNSRSEMNVSTLELGDSALYLCASSWTGGEQFFGPGTRLTVL.

The rearrangement links TRBV18 to TRBJ2-7; possibly TRBD1 for D (7 bases). This CDR3 comprises 14 residues. The V and J ends lost 5 bases and 6 bases respectively, with 17 bases between them. Germline lookup yields CDR1 KGHSH and CDR2 LQKENI. CDR3 in amino acids: CASSAGGGSREQYF. The CDR3 DNA follows: TGTGCCAGCTCAGCAGGGGGAGGATCTCGCGAGCAGTACTTC.

This chain connects TRBV5-1 to TRBJ2-1; D may be TRBD2 (7 bases). Germline V CDR1 and CDR2: SGHRS, YFSETQ. The CDR3 covers 14 residues. Trimming shortened V by 4 bases and J by 8 bases, and 16 bases separated the two germline ends. The CDR3 coding sequence is TGCGCCAGCAGCCCGGGGGGCCAGGGATATGAGCAGTTCTTC. Protein product: CASSPGGQGYEQFF. The full variable domain, its missing parts supplied by reference TRBV5-1 and TRBJ2-1, is KAGVTQTPRYLIKTRGQQVTLSCSPISGHRSVSWYQQTPGQGLQFLFEYFSETQRNKGNFPGRFSGRQFSNSRSEMNVSTLELGDSALYLCASSPGGQGYEQFFGPGTRLTVL.

The CDR3 reads CASSWLKDTQYF. The CDR3 nucleotides read TGTGCCAGCAGTTGGCTGAAAGATACGCAGTATTTT. V usage is TRBV28 and J usage is TRBJ2-3; D is unclear. Germline CDR1 is MDHEN and CDR2 is SYDVKM. The CDR3 is 12 amino acids. Deletions cut 4 bases from V and 5 bases from J, with 7 bases between.

The rearrangement links TRBV6-4 to TRBJ2-3; 7 bases agree with TRBD1. The CDR3 contains 15 residues. Germline CDR1 is MRHNA and CDR2 is SNTAGT. V lost 0 bases, J lost 2 bases, and 2 bases stayed unmatched. The CDR3 DNA sequence: TGTGCCAGCAGTGACTCTGAGGGGGCCACAGATACGCAGTATTTT. Translating gives CASSDSEGATDTQYF.

The chain joins TRBV3-1 (or the pseudogene TRBV3-2) to TRBJ1-2; 9 bases agree with TRBD1. V gave up 7 bases and J gave up 2 bases; unmatched junction bases: 5. The CDR3 has 14 residues. Germline CDR1 and CDR2: LGHDT and YNNKEL (reference sequence). CDR3 coding DNA: TGTGCCAGCAACTTAGGACAGGGGAACTATGGCTACACCTTC. Its protein product is CASNLGQGNYGYTF.

This clone has more than one count but fewer than ten. This sequence joins TRBV27 and TRBJ2-1, with 12 bases lining up with TRBD2. The CDR3 has 16 residues. V lost 5 bases, J lost 7 bases, and 9 bases stayed unmatched. The germline V gene encodes CDR1 MNHEY and CDR2 SMNVEV (reference sequence). CDR3 in amino acids: CASSRLTSGSKNEQFF. In nucleotides, the CDR3 is TGTGCCAGCAGTCGCCTGACTAGCGGGAGTAAAAATGAGCAGTTCTTC.

The gene calls are TRBV9 and TRBJ2-2; 8 nucleotides match TRBD2. CDR1 SGDLS and CDR2 YYNGEE come from the germline V gene. The CDR3 contains 16 residues. Losses at the gene ends were 4 bases for V and 3 bases for J; bases not matched to a gene: 8. CDR3 region: CASSPGTRSYTGELFF. The CDR3 DNA sequence: TGTGCCAGCAGCCCGGGGACTAGAAGCTACACCGGGGAGCTGTTTTTT.

The chain links TRBV19 to TRBJ2-6; TRBD1 aligns across 7 bases. V shed 5 bases, J shed 0 bases, and the junction held 7 bases outside the gene matches. The CDR3 loop spans 17 amino acids. Germline-derived CDR1 and CDR2 are LNHDA and SQIVND (reference sequence). CDR3 sequence reads: CASSLGQELSGANVLTF. CDR3 DNA sequence: TGTGCCAGTAGTTTAGGACAGGAGCTCTCTGGGGCCAACGTCCTGACTTTC. The variable domain in full, completed from reference TRBV19 and TRBJ2-6, reads DGGITQSPKYLFRKEGQNVTLSCEQNLNHDAMYWYRQDPGQGLRLIYYSQIVNDFQKGDIAEGYSVSREKKESFPLTVTSAQKNPTAFYLCASSLGQELSGANVLTFGAGSRLTVL.

The rearrangement uses TRBV14 and TRBJ2-1; weak D call: TRBD2 (5 bases). The CDR3 runs 15 residues. Per germline, CDR1 SGHDN and CDR2 FVKESK. The ends were cut back, 1 base at V and 4 bases at J, with 11 bases in the middle. CDR3 DNA: TGTGCCAGCAGCCAAGTACTAGTAGTGTACAATGAGCAGTTCTTC. Protein: CASSQVLVVYNEQFF.